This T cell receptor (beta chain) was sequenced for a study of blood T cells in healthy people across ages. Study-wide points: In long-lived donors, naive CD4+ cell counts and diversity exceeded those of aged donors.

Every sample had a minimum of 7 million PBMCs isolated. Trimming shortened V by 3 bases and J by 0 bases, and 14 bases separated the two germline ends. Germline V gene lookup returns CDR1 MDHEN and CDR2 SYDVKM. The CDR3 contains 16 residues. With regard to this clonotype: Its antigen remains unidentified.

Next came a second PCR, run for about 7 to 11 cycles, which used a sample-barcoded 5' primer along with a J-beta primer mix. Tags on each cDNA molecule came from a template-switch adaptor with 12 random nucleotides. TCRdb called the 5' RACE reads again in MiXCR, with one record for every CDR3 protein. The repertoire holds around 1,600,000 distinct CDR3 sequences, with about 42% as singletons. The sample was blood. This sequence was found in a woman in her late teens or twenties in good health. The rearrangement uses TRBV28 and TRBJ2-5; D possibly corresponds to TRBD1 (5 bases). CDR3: CASSFGQGPYQETQYF. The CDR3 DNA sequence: TGTGCCAGCAGTTTTGGCCAGGGTCCGTACCAAGAGACCCAGTACTTC.